A single sample gave rise to the 22 T cell receptor beta chains below, sequenced in a study of blood T cells in healthy people across ages (dated by TCRdb to between 2014 and 2017). The method behind the library was 5' RACE. Sequencing instrument: Illumina HiSeq 2500. A second PCR of roughly 7 to 11 cycles was performed with a sample-barcoded 5' primer and a J-beta primer mix. In TCRdb, the public reads were trimmed at Q25 with fastp and aligned with MiXCR, with productive beta chains retained. One record per CDR3 amino acid sequence lists the most common genes and DNA. This sample is represented by 1.5 million to 2 million distinct CDR3 sequences; roughly 28% of them were singletons. The top ten clonotypes cover roughly 8% of the sample. Sequencing was carried out using blood. These receptors all come from a woman aged 30 to 39 in good health.

The gene calls are TRBV7-2 and TRBJ2-5, with TRBD2 matching over 9 bases. From germline, CDR1 is SGHTA and CDR2 FQGNSA. The CDR3 contains 15 residues. V lost 3 bases to trimming and J lost 5 bases; unmatched junction nucleotides: 7. The CDR3 protein is CASSFWREGLETQYF. CDR3 coding DNA: TGTGCCAGCAGCTTTTGGCGGGAGGGCCTGGAGACCCAGTACTTC.

This clonotype was detected only a few times. V and J are TRBV6-2 or TRBV6-3 and TRBJ2-1; a possible D gene is TRBD2 (5 bases). From germline, CDR1 is MNHEY and CDR2 SVGEGT. Trimming shortened V by 8 bases and J by 5 bases, and 10 bases separated the two germline ends. The CDR3 is 12 amino acids. The CDR3 spells CASGWRDNEQFF. In DNA form, the CDR3 reads TGTGCCAGCGGATGGCGGGACAATGAGCAGTTCTTC.

This clonotype showed up just a few times. At one end, the junction sequence differs from germline, possibly due to a read error. The chain recombines TRBV6-6 with TRBJ1-2; TRBD1 might be the D (5 bases). The CDR3 consists of 15 residues. The germline V gene encodes CDR1 MNHNY and CDR2 SVGAGI (reference sequence). The chain's CDR3 is CASGTVGGSNYVYTF. CDR3 DNA: TGTGCCAGCGGCACCGTGGGGGGATCCAACTATGTCTACACCTTC.

This chain connects TRBV15 to TRBJ2-5, with 8 bases identical to TRBD1. This CDR3 contains 13 residues. The junction had 2 bases not matched to a gene; V was cut back by 6 bases and J by 2 bases. CDR1 and CDR2 (germline): LNHNV, YYDKDF (reference sequence). CDR3 in amino acids: CATSGQGQETQYF. For the CDR3, the DNA is TGTGCCACCAGTGGACAGGGACAAGAGACCCAGTACTTC.

The V and J genes are TRBV12-3 or TRBV12-4 and TRBJ2-5; 12 nucleotides match TRBD2. This CDR3 is built from 19 residues. V lost 3 bases to trimming and J lost 4 bases; unmatched junction nucleotides: 15. The CDR3 DNA reads as TGTGCCAGCAGTTTGAGGTCAAGGAGACTAGCGGGAGTCCCAGAGACCCAGTACTTC. This sequence encodes CASSLRSRRLAGVPETQYF.

This clonotype was detected ten times or more. The gene calls are TRBV13 and TRBJ2-7; a possible D gene is TRBD2 (7 bases). V gave up 6 bases and J gave up 2 bases, with 11 bases separating them. Germline CDR1 and CDR2: PRHDT and FYEKMQ (reference sequence). The CDR3 is made up of 13 amino acids. The CDR3 DNA reads TGTGCCAGCAGGAGGGGGGGCGCCTACGAGCAGTACTTC. It specifies CASRRGGAYEQYF. The full variable domain, rest sourced from reference TRBV13 and TRBJ2-7, is AAGVIQSPRHLIKEKRETATLKCYPIPRHDTVYWYQQGPGQDPQFLISFYEKMQSDKGSIPDRFSAQQFSDYHSELNMSSLELGDSALYFCASRRGGAYEQYFGPGTRLTVT.

Note on this clonotype: A read error may account for a junction end that differs from germline. This chain connects TRBV7-8 to TRBJ2-1, with D perhaps assigned TRBD1 or TRBD2 (6 bases each). The CDR3 has 16 amino acids. The germline V gene encodes CDR1 SGHVS and CDR2 FQNEAQ. This CDR3 is CVSSRPRGLFYSEQFF. For the CDR3, the DNA is TGTGTCAGTAGCCGACCCAGGGGACTCTTCTACAGTGAGCAGTTCTTC.

The rearrangement links TRBV29-1 to TRBJ1-1; TRBD1 aligns across 8 bases. V trimming: 1 base; J trimming: 1 base; junction bases outside the gene matches: 14. The CDR3 consists of 18 residues. The germline CDR1 and CDR2 sequences are SQVTM and ANQGSEA. The CDR3 sequence is CSVEAGRDRLGRNTEAFF. CDR3 sequence (DNA): TGCAGCGTTGAAGCCGGTCGGGACAGGCTTGGCAGGAACACTGAAGCTTTCTTT.

V gene TRBV9 combines with J gene TRBJ1-5; D remains ambiguous. Trimming shortened V by 0 bases and J by 0 bases, and 7 bases separated the two germline ends. The CDR3 has 15 amino acids. Per the germline V gene, CDR1 is SGDLS and CDR2 is YYNGEE. The CDR3 coding sequence is TGTGCCAGCAGCGTAGGAGTAAATAGCAATCAGCCCCAGCATTTT. Its protein product is CASSVGVNSNQPQHF.

The chain carries TRBV20-1 and TRBJ2-1, with a tentative D call TRBD2 (5 bases). Germline lookup yields CDR1 DFQATT and CDR2 SNEGSKA (reference sequence). The CDR3 length is 11 residues. The germline V and J ends were trimmed by 3 bases and 14 bases, with 14 bases remaining between them. This chain's CDR3 is CSARAPGSEFF. CDR3 nucleotides: TGCAGTGCTAGGGCCCCGGGGTCGGAGTTCTTC.

Concerning this clonotype itself: A read error may produce the germline difference seen at one junction end. J is TRBJ2-1 and V is TRBV5-1, with unresolved D. The length of the CDR3 is 16 residues. Germline V gene sequence: CDR1 SGHRS, CDR2 YFSETQ. The CDR3: CTSSLASGRIYNEQFF. For the CDR3, the DNA is TGCACCAGCAGCTTGGCCTCAGGCAGGATTTACAATGAGCAGTTCTTC.

This chain uses TRBV27 with TRBJ2-1; tentative D call: TRBD2 (5 bases). Trimming took 3 bases from V and 0 from J, leaving 15 bases between them. The CDR3 has 17 residues. In germline, CDR1 is MNHEY, CDR2 SMNVEV (reference sequence). Here the CDR3 DNA reads TGTGCCAGCAGTTTCCCGGGGAAAGTACACTCCTACAATGAGCAGTTCTTC. This encodes CASSFPGKVHSYNEQFF.

The chain recombines TRBV21-1 with TRBJ1-6. TRBV21-1 is a pseudogene. The length of the CDR3 is 15 residues. The CDR3 DNA follows: TGTGCCAGCAGCAAAGATTCGGGAGACAATTCACCCCTCCACTTT. Translating it yields CASSKDSGDNSPLHF.

The rearrangement uses TRBV28 and TRBJ1-1; no firm D call. In germline, CDR1 is MDHEN, CDR2 SYDVKM. The CDR3 runs 13 residues. V dropped 6 bases and J dropped 1 base, with 9 bases sitting between them. For the CDR3, the DNA is TGTGCCAGCAGGATCGGAGGGAACACTGAAGCTTTCTTT. As protein: CASRIGGNTEAFF.

A note on this clonotype: This sequence may be a read error, since a much larger clone differs from it by one base. The gene calls are TRBV7-6 and TRBJ2-4; tentatively, D is TRBD2 (5 bases). CDR1 and CDR2 (germline): SGHVS, FNYEAQ. V was pared by 5 bases and J by 2 bases, with 16 bases between. CDR3 length: 16 residues. Written as DNA, the CDR3 is TGTGCCAGCAGCCTCAGCCAAGGAGGCACCAAAAACATTCAGTACTTC. It encodes CASSLSQGGTKNIQYF.

This clonotype was picked up one time. The J gene is TRBJ2-5, the V gene TRBV5-1; D is perhaps TRBD1 (5 bases). V lost 5 bases, J lost 4 bases, and 15 bases lay in between. Germline V CDR1 and CDR2: SGHRS, YFSETQ. This CDR3 has 14 residues. The CDR3: CASRRREGLETQYF. The DNA of the CDR3 is TGCGCCAGCAGACGCAGGGAAGGATTAGAGACCCAGTACTTC.

This clonotype has at least ten counts. The junction shows a germline mismatch at one end, possibly a read error. The chain is built from TRBV9 and TRBJ2-7, with 8 bases that match TRBD1. The germline gives CDR1 SGDLS, CDR2 YYNGEE. This CDR3 has 14 amino acids. CDR3 bases: TGCGCCAGCAGCGTCGGACAGGGCCCCTACGAGCAGTACTTC. This codes for CASSVGQGPYEQYF.

This clonotype occurred a few times. The chain carries TRBV7-9 and TRBJ1-2; D remains unclear. The ends were cut back, 1 base at V and 4 bases at J, with 7 bases in the middle. Germline CDR1 reads SEHNR; CDR2 reads FQNEAQ (reference sequence). This CDR3 spans 13 amino acids. CDR3 nucleotide sequence: TGTGCCAGCAGCTTAGGGCCATTCTATGGCTACACCTTC. It yields the protein CASSLGPFYGYTF.

The chain joins TRBV6-5 to TRBJ1-6, with TRBD1 matching 9 bases. The CDR3 is made up of 17 amino acids. Germline CDR1 reads MNHEY; CDR2 reads SVGAGI. V was pared by 0 bases and J by 2 bases, with 2 bases of the junction left unmatched. The CDR3 loop reads CASSYSDRGAYNSPLHF. The DNA of the CDR3 is TGTGCCAGCAGTTACTCGGACAGGGGAGCCTATAATTCACCCCTCCACTTT.

In the case of this clonotype: Germline and junction disagree at one end, which may indicate a read error. The genes are TRBV5-5 and TRBJ2-3; TRBD2 matches at 14 bases. Germline V gene lookup returns CDR1 SGHKS and CDR2 YYEKEE (reference sequence). The CDR3 spans 16 residues. The CDR3 nucleotides are TGTGCCAGCGGCTTGGTGACTAGCGGGGGGGCAGATACGCAGTATTTT. This gives the protein CASGLVTSGGADTQYF.

This clonotype was observed a handful of times. V is TRBV9 and J is TRBJ2-3; tentatively, D is TRBD1 (6 bases). Trimming cost V 0 bases and J 5 bases, with 16 bases left between them. CDR3 length: 16 residues. Per germline, CDR1 SGDLS and CDR2 YYNGEE. CDR3: CASSVGRRDKGDTQYF. The CDR3 nucleotides read TGTGCCAGCAGCGTAGGGCGCAGGGACAAAGGAGATACGCAGTATTTT.

The chain carries TRBV7-2 and TRBJ1-5; TRBD1 aligns across 8 bases. Germline trimming cut 2 bases from V and 6 bases from J; bases unmatched to any gene: 6. The CDR3 consists of 15 residues. The germline V gene encodes CDR1 SGHTA and CDR2 FQGNSA. DNA for the CDR3: TGTGCCAGCAGCTTATCCGCAGGGGGCGTTCAGCCCCAGCATTTT. Translation: CASSLSAGGVQPQHF.